The rows below give T cell receptor beta chains drawn from one sample of a study of PD-1 blockade in classical Hodgkin lymphoma. TCRdb's table, derived via immunoSEQ multiplex PCR, lists solely in-frame clones and lacks some. This sample has tens of thousands of clones, with approximately 91% found just once. This specimen consisted of peripheral blood mononuclear cells (PBMCs), obtained at baseline. The receptors were sampled from a human donor with classical Hodgkin lymphoma. Both conserved end residues are trimmed from each CDR3. Each record gives: J gene, V gene, CDR3 protein.

TRBJ1-5 TRBV19 ASSNANLGQGNQPQH
TRBJ2-7 TRBV6-6 ASSQPGTGSYEQY
TRBJ1-3 TRBV2 ASSERHLPGNTIY
TRBJ1-5 TRBV20-1 SATFRPQH
TRBJ1-2 TRBV6-5 ASSARRTSNYGYT
TRBJ2-3 TRBV19 ASNIGMSSTDTQY
TRBJ2-1 TRBV6-5 ASSRGQGRLF
TRBJ1-1 TRBV10-3 AISESARTANTEAF
TRBJ1-2 TRBV4-3 ASSQDLRSANYGYT
TRBJ2-1 TRBV6-1 ASSESVAPSYNEQF
TRBJ2-7 TRBV10-1 ASSGPLLAGAYEQY
TRBJ1-1 TRBV2 ASSNTPTQSTEAF
TRBJ1-5 TRBV2 ASSAGTPTSGQPQH
TRBJ2-1 TRBV15 ATSRDFWLAGYNEQF
TRBJ1-2 TRBV6-5 ASSSSGANYGYT
TRBJ1-4 TRBV4-3 ASSQEIQGGGKLF
TRBJ2-2 TRBV5-4 ASSLGITGRAGELF
TRBJ1-1 TRBV5-8 ASSPQGNTEAF
TRBJ2-2 TRBV7-2 ASSLGRGAEVGELF
TRBJ2-1 TRBV6-5 ASSYGGPHNEQF
TRBJ2-1 TRBV5-6 ASSLAVPNNEQF
TRBJ1-1 TRBV14 ASSQVSLRGKSLVTEAF
TRBJ1-4 TRBV28 ASSLYPQGATNEKLF
TRBJ2-1 TRBV5-4 ASSPVMDYYNEQF
TRBJ2-7 TRBV6-1 ARSAGPSYEQY
TRBJ1-2 TRBV5-1 ASSSLPVGASNYGYT
TRBJ1-1 TRBV7-2 ASSFRGGEAF
TRBJ2-5 TRBV5-1 ASSHRDRGAQETQY
TRBJ1-3 TRBV14 ASSQDPGGVSGNTIY
TRBJ1-1 TRBV28 ASSLGRRGEAF
TRBJ2-7 TRBV28 ASSEAGPLYEQY
TRBJ2-2 TRBV5-1 ASSLAGGGNTGELF
TRBJ2-7 TRBV4-1 ASSQGQGVVGEY
TRBJ2-7 TRBV7-9 ASSFSYEQY
TRBJ2-5 TRBV7-8 ASSLVGGGETQY
TRBJ2-1 TRBV5-4 ASSLAGAEQF
TRBJ2-7 TRBV11-2 ASGQALLDEQY
TRBJ2-3 TRBV5-6 ASSLRWDGTDTQY
TRBJ1-1 TRBV19 ASAGTGMNTEAF
TRBJ1-5 TRBV15 ATSRDDRMGQPQH
TRBJ2-3 TRBV9 ASSALAGGSTDTQY
TRBJ2-5 TRBV7-9 ASSLGSQGEETQY